Here is one T cell receptor (beta chain) with its context. This entry belongs to a study of blood T cell repertoires in COVID-19. Across the whole study: PBMCs, B-cell-depleted T cells, or T cells were the source of the cDNA or gDNA that made up the material.

Study processing details: Researchers report that nucleated cell counts were estimated from reference gene primer amplification. Sequencing used immunoSEQ multiplex PCR; TCRdb keeps in-frame clones, though not all of them. V and J calls and clone size follow that table, whereas D and trimming were derived from the DNA. The repertoire has roughly 160,000 clones, approximately 82% of them found once; the top ten carry roughly a tenth. V shed 8 bases, J shed 4 bases, and the junction held 8 bases outside the gene matches. The CDR3 is 14 residues long. CDR1 and CDR2 from the germline V gene are LNHDA and SQIVND (reference sequence).

The chain employs TRBV19 and TRBJ1-1; TRBD1 matches 9 bases. The material sequenced was peripheral blood. This receptor was identified in a woman aged 80 or over with active or convalescent COVID-19. The CDR3 spells CASGVMDRGTEAFF. The CDR3 nucleotides are TGTGCCAGTGGCGTCATGGACAGGGGCACTGAAGCTTTCTTT.